A selection of T cell receptor beta chains follows, all from one sample in a study of blood T cell repertoires in COVID-19. Clones were read by immunoSEQ multiplex PCR, and TCRdb kept only the in-frame ones, dropping some. The table includes 250,000 to 300,000 clones, about nine tenths detected once. The sample comprised peripheral blood. These receptors were taken from a man aged 50 or older with acute or convalescent COVID-19. The CDR3 runs from the conserved cysteine through the conserved F or W. Each record gives: D gene, clone size, V gene, J gene, CDR3 DNA, CDR3 protein. The D gene is left open where the match is weak. Expanded clones are given a class, and other clones once, few, many or no size at all.

TRBD1	NA	TRBV7-9	TRBJ1-1	TGTGCCAGCAGCCCAGGGGACAGGGGGCGGTGGGTGAACACTGAAGCTTTCTTT	CASSPGDRGRWVNTEAFF
NA	NA	TRBV30	TRBJ2-5	TGTGCCTGGAGTCGAGAGGTCCCAGAGACCCAGTACTTC	CAWSREVPETQYF
TRBD1	NA	TRBV7-9	TRBJ1-2	TGTGCCAGCAGCTTAGGACAGGGAGGTGGCTACACCTTC	CASSLGQGGGYTF
NA	NA	TRBV12-3/TRBV12-4	TRBJ1-1	TGTGCCAGCCGACAGGTGATGAACACTGAAGCTTTCTTT	CASRQVMNTEAFF
TRBD2	NA	TRBV27	TRBJ2-7	TGTGCCAGCAGTTTATTCGCTAGCGGGGTCTCCTACGAGCAGTACTTC	CASSLFASGVSYEQYF
NA	NA	TRBV27	TRBJ1-4	TGTGCCAGCAGTTTGCTAGGGGCGGGAGAAAAACTGTTTTTT	CASSLLGAGEKLFF
TRBD2	NA	TRBV7-9	TRBJ2-7	TGTGCCAGCAGCCCTCCCCGGCAGGGAGGGTACGAGCAGTACTTC	CASSPPRQGGYEQYF
NA	NA	TRBV3-1/TRBV3-2	TRBJ2-5	TGTGCCAGCAGCCAAGTAGGACGGGGGAAGGAGACCCAGTACTTC	CASSQVGRGKETQYF
NA	NA	TRBV7-3	TRBJ1-5	TGTGCCAGCAGGTCTACAGGGCCCAATCAGCCCCAGCATTTT	CASRSTGPNQPQHF
NA	NA	TRBV3-1/TRBV3-2	TRBJ2-1	TGTGCCAGCAGCCGAGGGAATGAGCAGTTCTTC	CASSRGNEQFF
NA	NA	TRBV4-1	TRBJ1-4	TGCGCCAGCAGCCAAGTCCCGGGCCGCGGGGGCACTAATGAAAAACTGTTTTTT	CASSQVPGRGGTNEKLFF
NA	once	TRBV29-1	TRBJ2-1	TGCAGCGTTTCCGGGAGTAGCTCCTACAATGAGCAGTTCTTC	CSVSGSSSYNEQFF
NA	NA	TRBV19	TRBJ1-1	TGTGCCAGTACCCTGGGGCGGTTTATGAACACTGAAGCTTTCTTT	CASTLGRFMNTEAFF
NA	NA	TRBV25-1	TRBJ1-2	TGTGCCAGCAGTGAACAACCCTATTACGGCTACACCTTC	CASSEQPYYGYTF
TRBD1	NA	TRBV10-3	TRBJ2-1	TGTGCCATCAGTGAGCCCCCCGGGACAGGGAGTAGGAATGAGCAGTTCTTC	CAISEPPGTGSRNEQFF
NA	NA	TRBV9	TRBJ2-7	TGTGCCAGCAGCGTAGTGGAGGGGAGTCTGTACTTC	CASSVVEGSLYF
NA	NA	TRBV18	TRBJ2-5	TGTGCCAGCTCACCGGGGCAGCAAGAGACCCAGTACTTC	CASSPGQQETQYF
NA	NA	TRBV19	TRBJ1-6	TGTGCCAGTAGATCCCGCTCCTATAATTCACCCCTCCACTTT	CASRSRSYNSPLHF
NA	NA	TRBV4-1	TRBJ2-5	TGCGCCAGCCGGCAGCGGGCAACACAAGAGACCCAGTACTTC	CASRQRATQETQYF
TRBD1	NA	TRBV19	TRBJ1-5	TGTGCCAGTAGTATCGGGACAGGGGGCGTAGGGCAGCCCCAGCATTTT	CASSIGTGGVGQPQHF
NA	NA	TRBV7-2	TRBJ1-2	TGTGCCAGCAGCCGGGGGTGGACCTATGGCTACACCTTC	CASSRGWTYGYTF
TRBD1	NA	TRBV4-1	TRBJ2-5	TGCGCCAGCAGCCAAGGGACAGGCTACCAAGAGACCCAGTACTTC	CASSQGTGYQETQYF
NA	NA	TRBV2	TRBJ1-1	TGTGCCAGCAGTGAAAACCGCGGATGGAACACTGAAGCTTTCTTT	CASSENRGWNTEAFF
TRBD1	NA	TRBV3-1/TRBV3-2	TRBJ1-1	TGTGCCAGCAGCCAAGGTTGGGGACAGGGGATGACTGAAGCTTTCTTT	CASSQGWGQGMTEAFF
NA	NA	TRBV9	TRBJ2-3	TGTGCCAGCAGCGTGGGGGGTAGCGGTGGCACAGATACGCAGTATTTT	CASSVGGSGGTDTQYF
NA	NA	TRBV19	TRBJ1-5	TGTGCCAGTAGGCAGACACCTGGGGCCTTTAACAATCAGCCCCAGCATTTT	CASRQTPGAFNNQPQHF
NA	NA	TRBV11-3	TRBJ2-2	TGTGCCAGCAGCTTAGCGGGCGGGGAGCTGTTTTTT	CASSLAGGELFF
NA	NA	TRBV5-1	TRBJ2-7	TGCGCCAGCAGCTTTTTCAGTAAGGGGCCCTACGAGCAGTACTTC	CASSFFSKGPYEQYF
TRBD2	NA	TRBV27	TRBJ2-1	TGTGCCAGCAGCCCGACTAGCGAGCTCTACAATGAGCAGTTCTTC	CASSPTSELYNEQFF
TRBD1	NA	TRBV6-4	TRBJ2-2	TGTGCCAGCAGTGCCCAGGCAGGGGGCGTCGGGGAGCTGTTTTTT	CASSAQAGGVGELFF
NA	NA	TRBV5-4	TRBJ2-2	TGTGCCAGCAGCTCAAGTTGGATACAGCTTAGCACCGGGGAGCTGTTTTTT	CASSSSWIQLSTGELFF
TRBD1	NA	TRBV2	TRBJ2-7	TGTGCCAGCAGTGAGGGCCGGGACAGGGGCCTCCGTCACTTC	CASSEGRDRGLRHF
NA	NA	TRBV2	TRBJ2-7	TGTGCCAGCAGTGGTCAGGACTCGGTACTCGGAGGCCGCGGCGAGCAGTACTTC	CASSGQDSVLGGRGEQYF
TRBD1	NA	TRBV27	TRBJ2-7	TGTGCCAGCAGTCAGAGGGACAGGGTTCTCCACGAGCAGTACTTC	CASSQRDRVLHEQYF
NA	once	TRBV19	TRBJ1-5	TGTGCCAGTAGCACTTATAGGGGTTGGAATCAGCCCCAGCATTTT	CASSTYRGWNQPQHF
TRBD2	NA	TRBV29-1	TRBJ2-7	TGCAGCGTCAGCGGGGGGACCTCCTACTACGAGCAGTACTTC	CSVSGGTSYYEQYF
NA	few	TRBV4-1	TRBJ2-5	TGCGCCAGCAGCCGTGGACTCCAAGAGACCCAGTACTTC	CASSRGLQETQYF
TRBD1	NA	TRBV11-2	TRBJ1-2	TGTGCCAGCAGAGTAGGCGGGACAGGGAATGGCTATGGCTACACCTTC	CASRVGGTGNGYGYTF
NA	NA	TRBV3-1/TRBV3-2	TRBJ1-3	TGTGCCAGCAGCGACATCTCTGGAAACACCATATATTTT	CASSDISGNTIYF
TRBD1	NA	TRBV19	TRBJ1-3	TGTGCCAGTCGGACAGGGTCTGGAAACACCATATATTTT	CASRTGSGNTIYF
NA	NA	TRBV27	TRBJ1-2	TGTGCCAGCAGTTTATCGGCGGGGGAGATGGGGTATGGCTACACCTTC	CASSLSAGEMGYGYTF
NA	NA	TRBV18	TRBJ1-4	TGTGCCAGCTCACCGGCAGGGATAGAAAAACTGTTTTTT	CASSPAGIEKLFF
NA	NA	TRBV24-1	TRBJ1-6	TGTGCCACCAGCCCTCGTGGACAGCATAATTCACCCCTCCACTTT	CATSPRGQHNSPLHF
NA	once	TRBV5-4	TRBJ1-6	TGTGCCAGCAAGAAAATCCGGGGCTCCTATAATTCACCCCTCCACTTT	CASKKIRGSYNSPLHF
TRBD1	many	TRBV7-8	TRBJ1-4	TGTGCCAGCAGCCCAGGGACAGGGATTAATGAAAAACTGTTTTTT	CASSPGTGINEKLFF
TRBD1	NA	TRBV5-1	TRBJ2-7	TGCGCCAGCAAAGGCGGGACAGGCCCCTACGAGCAGTACTTC	CASKGGTGPYEQYF
NA	few	TRBV2	TRBJ1-1	TGTGCCAGCATGGACTACAAGAACACTGAAGCTTTCTTT	CASMDYKNTEAFF
NA	NA	TRBV18	TRBJ2-4	TGTGCCAGCTCACCCAGCCAGACTTTAGCCAAAAACATTCAGTACTTC	CASSPSQTLAKNIQYF
NA	NA	TRBV5-1	TRBJ1-1	TGCGCCAGCAGCTGGGGGACGGGGGATTGGGCTTTCTTT	CASSWGTGDWAFF
NA	NA	TRBV4-1	TRBJ2-7	TGCGCCAGCAGCCGAGGGAGTCCGCTTCGGACCGGGAGCGAGCAGTACTTC	CASSRGSPLRTGSEQYF